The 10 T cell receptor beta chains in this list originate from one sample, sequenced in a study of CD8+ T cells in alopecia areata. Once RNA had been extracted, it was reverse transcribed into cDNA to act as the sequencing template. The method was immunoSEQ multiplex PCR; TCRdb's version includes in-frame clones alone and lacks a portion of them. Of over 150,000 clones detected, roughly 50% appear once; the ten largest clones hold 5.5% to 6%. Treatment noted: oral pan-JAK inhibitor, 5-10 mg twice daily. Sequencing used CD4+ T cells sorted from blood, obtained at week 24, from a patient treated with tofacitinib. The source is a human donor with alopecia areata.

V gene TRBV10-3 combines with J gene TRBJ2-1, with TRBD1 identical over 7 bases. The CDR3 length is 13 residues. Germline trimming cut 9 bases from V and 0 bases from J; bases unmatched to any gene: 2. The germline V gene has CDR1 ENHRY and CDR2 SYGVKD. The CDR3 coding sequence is TGTGCCATGCAGGGGGACTCCTACAATGAGCAGTTCTTC. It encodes CAMQGDSYNEQFF.

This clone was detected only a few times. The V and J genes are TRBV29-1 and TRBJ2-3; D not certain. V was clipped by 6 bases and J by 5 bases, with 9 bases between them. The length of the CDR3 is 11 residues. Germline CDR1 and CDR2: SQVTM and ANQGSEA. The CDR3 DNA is TGCAGCGTCCGGTCTGGAGATACGCAGTATTTT. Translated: CSVRSGDTQYF.

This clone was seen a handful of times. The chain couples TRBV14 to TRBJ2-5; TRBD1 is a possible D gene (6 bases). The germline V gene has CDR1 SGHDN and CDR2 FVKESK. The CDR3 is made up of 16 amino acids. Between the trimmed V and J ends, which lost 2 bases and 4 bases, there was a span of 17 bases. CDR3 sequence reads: CASSQTLSRGLETQYF. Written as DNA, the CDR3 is TGTGCCAGCAGCCAAACGTTATCCAGGGGCCTAGAGACCCAGTACTTC.

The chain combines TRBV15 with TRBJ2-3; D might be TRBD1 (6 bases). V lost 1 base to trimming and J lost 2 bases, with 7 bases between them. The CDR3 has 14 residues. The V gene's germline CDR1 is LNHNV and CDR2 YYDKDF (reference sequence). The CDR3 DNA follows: TGTGCCACCAGCAGAGGACAGGACACAGATACGCAGTATTTT. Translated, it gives CATSRGQDTDTQYF.

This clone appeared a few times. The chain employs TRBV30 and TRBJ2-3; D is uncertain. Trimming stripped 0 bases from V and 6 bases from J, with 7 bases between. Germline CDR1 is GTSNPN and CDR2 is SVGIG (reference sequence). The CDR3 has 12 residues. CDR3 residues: CAWSVHWDTQYF. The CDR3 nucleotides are TGTGCCTGGAGTGTTCATTGGGATACGCAGTATTTT.

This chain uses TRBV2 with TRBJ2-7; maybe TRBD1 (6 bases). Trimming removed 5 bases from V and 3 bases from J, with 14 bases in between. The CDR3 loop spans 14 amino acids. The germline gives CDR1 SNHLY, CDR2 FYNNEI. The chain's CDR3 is CASSRLRDNYEQYF. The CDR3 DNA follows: TGTGCCAGCAGTAGACTACGGGACAACTACGAGCAGTACTTC.

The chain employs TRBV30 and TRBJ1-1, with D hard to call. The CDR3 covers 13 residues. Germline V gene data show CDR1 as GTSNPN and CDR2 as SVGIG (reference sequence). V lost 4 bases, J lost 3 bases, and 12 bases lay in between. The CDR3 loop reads CAWTPRVDTEAFF. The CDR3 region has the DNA TGTGCCTGGACCCCCCGTGTGGACACTGAAGCTTTCTTT.

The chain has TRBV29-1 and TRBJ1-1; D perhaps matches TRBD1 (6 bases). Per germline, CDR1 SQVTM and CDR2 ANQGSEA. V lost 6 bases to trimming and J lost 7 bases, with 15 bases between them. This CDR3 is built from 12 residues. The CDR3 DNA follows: TGCAGCGTCGGACACAGGGAGGGTGAAGCTTTCTTT. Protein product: CSVGHREGEAFF.

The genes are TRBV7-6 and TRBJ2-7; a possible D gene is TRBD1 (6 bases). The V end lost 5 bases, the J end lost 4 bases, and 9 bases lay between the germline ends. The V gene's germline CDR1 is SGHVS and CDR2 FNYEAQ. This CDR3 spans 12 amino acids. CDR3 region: CASSLQGYEQYF. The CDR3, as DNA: TGTGCCAGCAGCCTACAGGGTTACGAGCAGTACTTC. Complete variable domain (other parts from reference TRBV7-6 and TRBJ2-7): GAGVSQSPRYKVTKRGQDVALRCDPISGHVSLYWYRQALGQGPEFLTYFNYEAQQDKSGLPNDRFSAERPEGSISTLTIQRTEQRDSAMYRCASSLQGYEQYFGPGTRLTVT.

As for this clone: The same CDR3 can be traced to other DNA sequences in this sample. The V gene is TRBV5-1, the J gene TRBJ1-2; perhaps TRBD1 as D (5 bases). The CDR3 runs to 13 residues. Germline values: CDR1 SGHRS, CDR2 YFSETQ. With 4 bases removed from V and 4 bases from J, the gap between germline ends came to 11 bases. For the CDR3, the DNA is TGCGCCAGCAGCCCCGACAGCCTCTATGGCTACACCTTC. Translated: CASSPDSLYGYTF.